The source of this T cell receptor beta chain is a study of patients and donors after allogeneic stem cell transplantation. TCRdb re-called the RT-PCR reads through MiXCR, storing one row per CDR3 protein. The data contain about 960,000 distinct CDR3 sequences, roughly 18% of them singletons. The CDR3 length is 16 residues. The germline V and J ends were trimmed by 3 bases and 1 base, with 15 bases remaining between them. This clonotype was seen a handful of times. The clonotype was recovered from a human donor who was either an allogeneic HSCT recipient or a stem cell or donor lymphocyte infusion donor (not recorded which). It is not recorded whose cells these are; they may come from a transplant donor. V and J are TRBV12-3 or TRBV12-4 and TRBJ1-1; TRBD1 is a possible D gene (5 bases). The sequencing input was blood, either unsorted or a sorted T cell fraction (not recorded which). CDR3 sequence (DNA): TGTGCCAGCAGTTTCCGACAGACCTATCGGAACACTGAAGCTTTCTTT. Amino acids: CASSFRQTYRNTEAFF.